This entry is about one T cell receptor beta chain. These data originate in a study of T cell responses to AZD1222 COVID-19 vaccine. TCRdb's copy holds only in-frame clones and misses some; the assay was immunoSEQ multiplex PCR. The sample holds just under 150,000 clones; around 90% are singletons and the top ten take approximately 5.4%. This TCR was recovered from an adult who received the MenACWY meningococcal vaccine as a control. Here the sequenced sample was peripheral blood, taken 28 days after the second dose of the MenACWY control vaccine.

This chain's CDR3 is CASSGDRGGTPLHF. Written as DNA, the CDR3 is TGTGCCAGCAGTGGCGACAGGGGTGGGACACCCCTCCACTTT. This chain links TRBV27 with TRBJ1-6; 8 nucleotides line up with TRBD1. Germline V gene data show CDR1 as MNHEY and CDR2 as SMNVEV (reference sequence). The CDR3 runs 14 residues. V lost 5 bases and J lost 11; bases outside the gene matches: 8.